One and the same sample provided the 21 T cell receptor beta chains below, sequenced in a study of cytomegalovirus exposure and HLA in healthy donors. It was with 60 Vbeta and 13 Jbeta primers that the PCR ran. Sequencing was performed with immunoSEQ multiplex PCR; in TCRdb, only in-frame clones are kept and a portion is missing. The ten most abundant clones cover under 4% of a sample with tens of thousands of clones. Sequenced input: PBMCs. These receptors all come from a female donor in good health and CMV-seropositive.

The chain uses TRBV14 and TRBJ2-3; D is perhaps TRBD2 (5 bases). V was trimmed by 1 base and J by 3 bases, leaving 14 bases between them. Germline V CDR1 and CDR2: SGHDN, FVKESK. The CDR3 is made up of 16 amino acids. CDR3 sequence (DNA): TGTGCCAGCAGCCAAGTAGTAGGCCTAGCAACAGATACGCAGTATTTT. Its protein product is CASSQVVGLATDTQYF.

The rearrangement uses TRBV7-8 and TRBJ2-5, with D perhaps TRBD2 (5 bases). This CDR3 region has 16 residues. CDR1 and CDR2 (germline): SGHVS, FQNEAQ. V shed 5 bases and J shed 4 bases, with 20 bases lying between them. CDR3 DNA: TGTGCCAGCAGCCTTAGGCGAGGGTTGCTCCGAGAGACCCAGTACTTC. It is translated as CASSLRRGLLRETQYF.

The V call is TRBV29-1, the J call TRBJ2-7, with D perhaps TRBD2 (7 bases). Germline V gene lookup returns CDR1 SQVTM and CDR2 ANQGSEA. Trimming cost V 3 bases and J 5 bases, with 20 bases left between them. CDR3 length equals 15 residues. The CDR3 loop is CSVELNRGAIHEQYF. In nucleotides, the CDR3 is TGCAGCGTTGAGTTAAACCGGGGGGCTATCCACGAGCAGTACTTC.

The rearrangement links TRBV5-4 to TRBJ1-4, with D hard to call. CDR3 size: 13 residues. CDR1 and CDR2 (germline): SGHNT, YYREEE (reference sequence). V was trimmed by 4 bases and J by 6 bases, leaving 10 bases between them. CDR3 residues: CASSEGTHEKLFF. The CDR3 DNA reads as TGTGCCAGCAGCGAGGGAACACATGAAAAACTGTTTTTT.

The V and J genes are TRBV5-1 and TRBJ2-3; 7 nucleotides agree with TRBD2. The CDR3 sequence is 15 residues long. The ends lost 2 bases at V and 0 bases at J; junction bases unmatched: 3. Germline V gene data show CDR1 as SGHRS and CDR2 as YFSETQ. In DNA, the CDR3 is TGCGCCAGCAGCTTAACTAGCGTTAGCACAGATACGCAGTATTTT. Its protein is CASSLTSVSTDTQYF.

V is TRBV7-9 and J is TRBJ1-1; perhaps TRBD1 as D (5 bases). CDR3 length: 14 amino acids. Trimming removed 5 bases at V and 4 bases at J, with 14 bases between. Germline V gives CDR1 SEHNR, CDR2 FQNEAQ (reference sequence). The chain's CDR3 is CASSEGRRATEAFF. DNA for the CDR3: TGTGCCAGCAGCGAGGGGAGGCGGGCCACTGAAGCTTTCTTT. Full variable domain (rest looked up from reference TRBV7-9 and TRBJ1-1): DTGVSQNPRHKITKRGQNVTFRCDPISEHNRLYWYRQTLGQGPEFLTYFQNEAQLEKSRLLSDRFSAERPKGSFSTLEIQRTEQGDSAMYLCASSEGRRATEAFFGQGTRLTVV.

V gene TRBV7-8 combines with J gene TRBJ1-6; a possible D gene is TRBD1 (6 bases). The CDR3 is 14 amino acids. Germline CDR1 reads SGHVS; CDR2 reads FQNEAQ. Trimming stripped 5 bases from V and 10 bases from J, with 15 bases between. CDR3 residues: CASSPRGLGSPLHF. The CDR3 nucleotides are TGTGCCAGCAGCCCCAGGGGATTAGGGTCACCCCTCCACTTT.

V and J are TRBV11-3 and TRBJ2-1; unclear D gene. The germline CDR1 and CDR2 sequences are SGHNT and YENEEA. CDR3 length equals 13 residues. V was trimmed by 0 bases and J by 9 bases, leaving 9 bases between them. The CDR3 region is CASSLDQESEQFF. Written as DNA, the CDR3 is TGTGCCAGCAGCTTAGATCAGGAATCTGAGCAGTTCTTC.

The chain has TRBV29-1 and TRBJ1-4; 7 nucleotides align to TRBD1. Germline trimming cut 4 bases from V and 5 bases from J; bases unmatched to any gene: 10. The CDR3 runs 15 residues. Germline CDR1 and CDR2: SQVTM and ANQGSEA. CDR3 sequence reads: CSVGLLQGMNEKLFF. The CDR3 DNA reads TGCAGCGTTGGCCTCCTACAGGGGATGAATGAAAAACTGTTTTTT.

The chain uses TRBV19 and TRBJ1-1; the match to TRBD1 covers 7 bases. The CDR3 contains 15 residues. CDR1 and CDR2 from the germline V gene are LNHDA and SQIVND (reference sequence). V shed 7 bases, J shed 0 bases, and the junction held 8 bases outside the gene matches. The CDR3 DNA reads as TGTGCCAGTACAAACCGGGACAGCATGAACACTGAAGCTTTCTTT. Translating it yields CASTNRDSMNTEAFF. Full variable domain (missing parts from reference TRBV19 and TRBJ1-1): DGGITQSPKYLFRKEGQNVTLSCEQNLNHDAMYWYRQDPGQGLRLIYYSQIVNDFQKGDIAEGYSVSREKKESFPLTVTSAQKNPTAFYLCASTNRDSMNTEAFFGQGTRLTVV.

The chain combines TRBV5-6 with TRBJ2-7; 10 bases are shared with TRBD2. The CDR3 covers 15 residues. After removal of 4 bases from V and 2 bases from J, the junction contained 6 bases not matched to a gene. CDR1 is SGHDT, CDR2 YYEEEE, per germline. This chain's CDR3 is CASSKGLALTYEQYF. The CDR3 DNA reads TGTGCCAGCAGCAAGGGACTAGCGCTCACCTACGAGCAGTACTTC.

This CDR3 is CSVGGISGELFF. In DNA, the CDR3 is TGCAGCGTGGGGGGAATCTCGGGGGAGCTGTTTTTT. This rearrangement joins TRBV29-1 to TRBJ2-2; TRBD2 is a possible D gene (6 bases). Trimming took off 6 bases at V and 8 bases at J, with 13 bases between the two ends. Germline V lookup: CDR1 SQVTM, CDR2 ANQGSEA. This CDR3 contains 12 residues.

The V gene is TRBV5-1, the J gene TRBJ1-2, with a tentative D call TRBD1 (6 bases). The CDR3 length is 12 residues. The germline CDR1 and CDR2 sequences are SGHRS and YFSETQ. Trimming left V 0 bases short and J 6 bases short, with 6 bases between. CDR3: CASSLAGDGYTF. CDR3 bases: TGCGCCAGCAGCTTGGCAGGGGATGGCTACACCTTC.

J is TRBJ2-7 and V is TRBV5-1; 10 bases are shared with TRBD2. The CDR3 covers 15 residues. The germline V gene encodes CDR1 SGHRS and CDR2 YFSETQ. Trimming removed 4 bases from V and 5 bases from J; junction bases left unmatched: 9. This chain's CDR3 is CASSQPSGSAHEQYF. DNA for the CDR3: TGCGCCAGCAGCCAACCTAGCGGGAGTGCCCACGAGCAGTACTTC. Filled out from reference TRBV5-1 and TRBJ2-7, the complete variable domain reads KAGVTQTPRYLIKTRGQQVTLSCSPISGHRSVSWYQQTPGQGLQFLFEYFSETQRNKGNFPGRFSGRQFSNSRSEMNVSTLELGDSALYLCASSQPSGSAHEQYFGPGTRLTVT.

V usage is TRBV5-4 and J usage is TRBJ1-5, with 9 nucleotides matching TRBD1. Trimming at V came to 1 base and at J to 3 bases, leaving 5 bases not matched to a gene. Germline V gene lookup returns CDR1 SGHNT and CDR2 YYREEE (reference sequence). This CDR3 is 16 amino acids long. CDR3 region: CASSLRTGAINQPQHF. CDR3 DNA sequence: TGTGCCAGCAGCTTGAGGACAGGGGCTATCAATCAGCCCCAGCATTTT. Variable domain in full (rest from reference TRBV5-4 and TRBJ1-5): ETGVTQSPTHLIKTRGQQVTLRCSSQSGHNTVSWYQQALGQGPQFIFQYYREEENGRGNFPPRFSGLQFPNYSSELNVNALELDDSALYLCASSLRTGAINQPQHFGDGTRLSIL.

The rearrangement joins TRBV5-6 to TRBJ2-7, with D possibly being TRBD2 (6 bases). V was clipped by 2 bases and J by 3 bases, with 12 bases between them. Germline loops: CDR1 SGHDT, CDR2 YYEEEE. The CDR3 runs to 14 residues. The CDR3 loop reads CASSFGGRGYEQYF. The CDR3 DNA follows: TGTGCCAGCAGCTTTGGGGGGAGAGGCTACGAGCAGTACTTC.

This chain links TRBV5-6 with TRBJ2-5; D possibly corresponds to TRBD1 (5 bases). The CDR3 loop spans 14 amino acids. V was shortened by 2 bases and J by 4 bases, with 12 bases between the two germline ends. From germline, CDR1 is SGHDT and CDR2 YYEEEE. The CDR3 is CASSFAGRRETQYF. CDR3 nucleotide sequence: TGTGCCAGCAGCTTTGCAGGGCGGCGAGAGACCCAGTACTTC.

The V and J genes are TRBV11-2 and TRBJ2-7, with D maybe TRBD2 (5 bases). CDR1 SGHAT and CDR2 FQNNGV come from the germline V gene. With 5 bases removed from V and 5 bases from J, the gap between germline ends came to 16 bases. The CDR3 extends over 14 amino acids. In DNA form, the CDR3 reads TGTGCCAGCAGCGCCGGAGGCCTGGTGGACGAGCAGTACTTC. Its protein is CASSAGGLVDEQYF.

DNA of the CDR3: TGTGCCAGCAGCCGGACAGGGGTGAACACCGGGGAGCTGTTTTTT. It codes for CASSRTGVNTGELFF. The rearrangement uses TRBV14 and TRBJ2-2, with 9 bases that match TRBD1. The trim removed 4 bases at V and 1 base at J, leaving 1 base unmatched. The CDR3 length is 15 residues. Germline values: CDR1 SGHDN, CDR2 FVKESK. The whole variable domain, remainder taken from reference TRBV14 and TRBJ2-2, is EAGVTQFPSHSVIEKGQTVTLRCDPISGHDNLYWYRRVMGKEIKFLLHFVKESKQDESGMPNNRFLAERTGGTYSTLKVQPAELEDSGVYFCASSRTGVNTGELFFGEGSRLTVL.

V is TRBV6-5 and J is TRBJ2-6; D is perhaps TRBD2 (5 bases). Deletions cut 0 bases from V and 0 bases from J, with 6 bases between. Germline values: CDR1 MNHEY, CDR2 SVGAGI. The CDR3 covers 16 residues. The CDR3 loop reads CASSYSGSSGANVLTF. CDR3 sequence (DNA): TGTGCCAGCAGTTACTCGGGGAGCTCTGGGGCCAACGTCCTGACTTTC.

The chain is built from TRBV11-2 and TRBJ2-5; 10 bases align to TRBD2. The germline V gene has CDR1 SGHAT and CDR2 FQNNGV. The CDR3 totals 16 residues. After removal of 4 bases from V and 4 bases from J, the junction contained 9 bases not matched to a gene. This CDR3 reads CASSSQRGGPRETQYF. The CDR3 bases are TGTGCCAGCAGCTCTCAGCGGGGGGGCCCCCGAGAGACCCAGTACTTC.